A single sample gave rise to the 17 T cell receptor beta chains below, sequenced in a study of cytomegalovirus exposure and HLA in healthy donors (TCRdb year 2017). Library preparation was by the immunoSEQ multiplex PCR assay. The multiplex PCR relied on a mix of 60 forward primers for TCR Vbeta segments and 13 reverse primers for TCR Jbeta segments. Entries here come from immuneACCESS through TCRdb and include only in-frame sequences with V and J called. Some clones fail to appear in such tables; in the studies checked, an unresolved V gene covers under half of the shortfall, and the cause of the remainder is unknown. The sample table shows approximately 150,000 clones, and more than 75% are seen once. Of the sample, 2% to 3% falls within the top ten clones. Sequencing input: PBMCs. These receptors were collected from a woman aged 18-35 years in good health and CMV-seropositive.

This clone was seen more than once but under ten times. The chain combines TRBV6-1 with TRBJ2-7, with D possibly TRBD2 on 6 matching bases. This CDR3 region has 17 residues. The ends were cut back, 2 bases at V and 2 bases at J, with 19 bases in the middle. Germline CDR1 MNHNS, CDR2 SASEGT. The DNA for the CDR3 is TGTGCCAGCAGTGAATGGGAGGAGCTAATTATACCCTACGAGCAGTACTTC. Translated, it gives CASSEWEELIIPYEQYF.

This chain joins TRBV18 and TRBJ2-2, with D perhaps matching TRBD1 (5 bases). CDR3 length: 13 amino acids. Germline CDR1 and CDR2: KGHSH and LQKENI. V was clipped by 2 bases and J by 6 bases, with 7 bases between them. CDR3 coding DNA: TGTGCCAGCTCACCAAAAGGGGCCGGGGAGCTGTTTTTT. Translating it yields CASSPKGAGELFF.

The chain has TRBV19 and TRBJ1-1; 12 positions match TRBD1. The germline V gene encodes CDR1 LNHDA and CDR2 SQIVND (reference sequence). The CDR3 covers 15 residues. V lost 3 bases, J lost 5 bases, and 4 bases stayed unmatched. CDR3 nucleotides: TGTGCCAGTAGTATGGGACAGGGGGCGAGAACTGAAGCTTTCTTT. This translates into CASSMGQGARTEAFF.

The V gene is TRBV2, the J gene TRBJ1-1; no firm D call. Germline CDR1 reads SNHLY; CDR2 reads FYNNEI. V shed 7 bases and J shed 0 bases, with 12 bases lying between them. This CDR3 contains 14 residues. The CDR3 sequence: CASTSSGLNTEAFF. CDR3 coding DNA: TGTGCCAGCACTAGTAGCGGCTTGAACACTGAAGCTTTCTTT. Full variable domain (remainder filled in from reference TRBV2 and TRBJ1-1): EPEVTQTPSHQVTQMGQEVILRCVPISNHLYFYWYRQILGQKVEFLVSFYNNEISEKSEIFDDQFSVERPDGSNFTLKIRSTKLEDSAMYFCASTSSGLNTEAFFGQGTRLTVV.

DNA of the CDR3: TGTGCCAGTACCACTTGGAGGTTCACCTCTGGAAACACCATATATTTT. As protein: CASTTWRFTSGNTIYF. The V call is TRBV19, the J call TRBJ1-3; D remains unclear. The CDR3 has 16 amino acids. Trimming removed 7 bases at V and 0 bases at J, with 16 bases between. CDR1 and CDR2 (germline): LNHDA, SQIVND (reference sequence).

The V call is TRBV2, the J call TRBJ2-2; 8 bases fit TRBD1. Germline values: CDR1 SNHLY, CDR2 FYNNEI. V lost 7 bases to trimming and J lost 6 bases; unmatched junction nucleotides: 7. The CDR3 length is 14 residues. The CDR3 spells CASILDRVAGELFF. The CDR3 nucleotides are TGTGCCAGCATTCTGGACAGGGTAGCCGGGGAGCTGTTTTTT.

V is TRBV5-5 and J is TRBJ2-5; TRBD1 agrees at 7 bases. CDR1 is SGHKS, CDR2 YYEKEE, per germline (reference sequence). V dropped 4 bases and J dropped 2; count of bases not matched to a gene: 8. The CDR3 totals 15 residues. CDR3 residues: CASSPHGTDQETQYF. The CDR3 nucleotides are TGTGCCAGCAGCCCGCATGGGACAGATCAAGAGACCCAGTACTTC.

This chain connects TRBV10-3 to TRBJ2-2; D remains unclear. Trimming pared 4 bases from V and 5 bases from J, leaving 5 bases between. The CDR3 is made up of 12 amino acids. Germline loops: CDR1 ENHRY, CDR2 SYGVKD. Here the CDR3 reads CAISGVTGELFF. In nucleotides, the CDR3 is TGTGCCATCAGTGGAGTGACCGGGGAGCTGTTTTTT.

The rearrangement uses TRBV6-4 and TRBJ2-1; a possible D gene is TRBD1 (6 bases). Germline-derived CDR1 and CDR2 are MRHNA and SNTAGT. The CDR3 runs 13 residues. V dropped 8 bases and J dropped 5 bases, with 13 bases sitting between them. In nucleotides, the CDR3 is TGTGCCAGCGCGGACAGCTTTCACAATGAGCAGTTCTTC. It encodes CASADSFHNEQFF.

Notes on this clone: At one of its ends the junction is not consistent with the germline gene, which may arise from a read error. The chain is built from TRBV5-1 and TRBJ2-4; 7 positions agree with TRBD1. Germline CDR1 is SGHRS and CDR2 is YFSETQ. There are 19 residues in the CDR3. As DNA, the CDR3 is TGCGCCAGCAGGTTGGACCCCGGGACAGCGATTGTTCCCAAAAACATTCAGTACTTC. The encoded protein is CASRLDPGTAIVPKNIQYF.

The chain is built from TRBV6-1 and TRBJ1-6; D gene unclear. V was trimmed by 8 bases and J by 6 bases, leaving 8 bases between them. Germline values: CDR1 MNHNS, CDR2 SASEGT. The CDR3 runs 12 residues. CDR3 sequence: CASHPPNSPLHF. As DNA, the CDR3 is TGTGCCAGCCATCCCCCTAATTCACCCCTCCACTTT.

The V gene is TRBV30, the J gene TRBJ2-2; 8 bases map to TRBD1. This CDR3 is 13 amino acids long. Germline loops: CDR1 GTSNPN, CDR2 SVGIG (reference sequence). The junction had 6 bases not matched to a gene; V was cut back by 7 bases and J by 5 bases. The CDR3 here is CALDRQGTGELFF. The CDR3 DNA reads TGTGCCTTGGATCGACAGGGGACCGGGGAGCTGTTTTTT.

The rearrangement uses TRBV30 and TRBJ2-4; TRBD2 matches at 8 bases. V gave up 1 base and J gave up 8 bases; unmatched junction bases: 4. Germline V gene data show CDR1 as GTSNPN and CDR2 as SVGIG (reference sequence). The CDR3 has 13 residues. In nucleotides, the CDR3 is TGTGCCTGGAGTGGAACCGGGAGGGACATTCAGTACTTC. Translation: CAWSGTGRDIQYF.

This clone has more than one count but fewer than ten. The chain links TRBV6-1 to TRBJ1-2; no reliable D call. Per the germline V gene, CDR1 is MNHNS and CDR2 is SASEGT. CDR3 length: 12 residues. Trimming took off 0 bases at V and 8 bases at J, with 7 bases between the two ends. The CDR3 region is CASSEAKEGYTF. The CDR3 region has the DNA TGTGCCAGCAGTGAAGCGAAAGAGGGCTACACCTTC.

This chain connects TRBV4-2 to TRBJ1-2, with 11 bases aligning to TRBD1. J gave up 5 bases and V 3 bases, and 5 bases lay outside the gene matches. CDR1 is LGHNA and CDR2 is YNFKEQ in the germline V gene. There are 15 residues in the CDR3. The CDR3 bases are TGTGCCAGCAGCCAGTGGGGACAGGGGGGGTATGGCTACACCTTC. This gives the protein CASSQWGQGGYGYTF.

The rearrangement links TRBV19 to TRBJ2-7; tentatively, D is TRBD1 (5 bases). With 1 base removed from V and 5 bases from J, the gap between germline ends came to 15 bases. Per the germline V gene, CDR1 is LNHDA and CDR2 is SQIVND (reference sequence). The CDR3 spans 15 residues. CDR3 bases: TGTGCCAGTAGTATAGCTACCGCAGGGTGGGACGAGCAGTACTTC. Translation gives CASSIATAGWDEQYF.

This chain connects TRBV12-5 to TRBJ2-5; TRBD1 might be the D (7 bases). The CDR3 length is 13 residues. The germline gives CDR1 LGHNT, CDR2 FRNRAP. V lost 5 bases, J lost 5 bases, and 12 bases lay in between. CDR3 coding DNA: TGTGCTAGTGGTCCAGGGGGGAGGGAGACCCAGTACTTC. Translated: CASGPGGRETQYF.